The 8 T cell receptor beta chains below were found in one sample sequenced in a study of blood T cells in healthy people across ages. Primers used in a second PCR of about 7 to 11 cycles were a sample-barcoded 5' primer and a J-beta primer mix. TCRdb reanalysed the 5' RACE reads using MiXCR and keeps one entry per CDR3 protein. The sample includes about 640,000 distinct CDR3 sequences, roughly three fifths of them seen just once. Sequencing used blood. These receptors were taken from a man aged 60-69 years in good health.

This clonotype has only one observation. V is TRBV20-1 and J is TRBJ1-4, with a tentative D call TRBD1 (6 bases). V shed 5 bases and J shed 7 bases, with 11 bases lying between them. Germline lookup yields CDR1 DFQATT and CDR2 SNEGSKA (reference sequence). The CDR3 spans 12 residues. The CDR3 region is CSAEIGGEKLFF. The CDR3 DNA reads as TGCAGTGCTGAGATAGGGGGTGAAAAACTGTTTTTT.

The chain has TRBV3-1 and TRBJ1-6, with 7 bases that match TRBD1. Per germline, CDR1 LGHDT and CDR2 YNNKEL (reference sequence). J lost 6 bases, V lost 4 bases, and 9 bases had no gene match. The CDR3 covers 16 residues. The CDR3 DNA sequence: TGTGCCAGCAGCCTCGGGACAGTCAAGCTTAATTCACCCCTCCACTTT. It codes for CASSLGTVKLNSPLHF.

The J gene is TRBJ2-3, the V gene TRBV28, with D tentatively TRBD2 (6 bases). CDR1 is MDHEN and CDR2 is SYDVKM in the germline V gene. The V gene lost 1 base and the J gene lost 5 bases, with 13 bases spanning the gap. The CDR3 covers 15 residues. As DNA, the CDR3 is TGTGCCAGCAGTTTATTCAGGGAGGCAGGAGATACGCAGTATTTT. It translates to CASSLFREAGDTQYF.

The chain uses TRBV24-1 and TRBJ2-3, with D perhaps matching TRBD2 (5 bases). The CDR3 runs 16 residues. V lost 4 bases and J lost 2, with 15 bases in between. Germline V gene sequence: CDR1 KGHDR, CDR2 SFDVKD. CDR3 DNA: TGTGCCACCAGTGAACGGGCGGGTTCGAACACAGATACGCAGTATTTT. It encodes CATSERAGSNTDTQYF.

Concerning this clonotype itself: A much larger clone differs by one base, so this may be a read error. V and J are TRBV6-6 and TRBJ2-3, with TRBD1 identical over 8 bases. With V trimmed by 6 bases and J by 2 bases, 4 bases remained unmatched. This CDR3 is built from 14 residues. The germline CDR1 and CDR2 sequences are MNHNY and SVGAGI (reference sequence). Written as DNA, the CDR3 is TGTGCCAGCAGCCGGGACAGGAACACAGATACGCAGTATTTT. Encoded protein: CASSRDRNTDTQYF.

This clonotype came up a few times. J is TRBJ2-5 and V is TRBV7-2; 8 nucleotides agree with TRBD2. V lost 7 bases to trimming and J lost 1 base; unmatched junction nucleotides: 8. Germline CDR1 SGHTA, CDR2 FQGNSA. The CDR3 is made up of 15 amino acids. CDR3 nucleotides: TGTGCCAGCACCCCGGGCGGGGGGTCCCAAGAGACCCAGTACTTC. The encoded protein is CASTPGGGSQETQYF.

This chain uses TRBV5-1 with TRBJ1-4; D unclear. This CDR3 comprises 16 residues. Trimming shortened V by 0 bases and J by 7 bases, and 16 bases separated the two germline ends. Germline V gene sequence: CDR1 SGHRS, CDR2 YFSETQ. The CDR3: CASSLDGSGNREKLFF. The CDR3 DNA sequence: TGCGCCAGCAGCTTGGATGGGTCCGGGAACCGTGAAAAACTGTTTTTT.

This sequence joins TRBV12-5 and TRBJ1-4; no clear D. With 5 bases removed from V and 3 bases from J, the gap between germline ends came to 13 bases. The CDR3 is 15 residues long. Germline loops: CDR1 LGHNT, CDR2 FRNRAP. CDR3 in DNA: TGTGCTAGTGGTCCCGTGGGCTCCCCTAATGAAAAACTGTTTTTT. This gives the protein CASGPVGSPNEKLFF.